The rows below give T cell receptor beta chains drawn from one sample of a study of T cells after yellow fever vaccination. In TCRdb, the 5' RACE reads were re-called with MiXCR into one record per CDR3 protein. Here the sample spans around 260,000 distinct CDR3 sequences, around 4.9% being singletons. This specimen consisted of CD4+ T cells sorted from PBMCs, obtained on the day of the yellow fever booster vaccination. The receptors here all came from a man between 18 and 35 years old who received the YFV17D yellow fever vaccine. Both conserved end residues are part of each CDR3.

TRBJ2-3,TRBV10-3,CAIRGAGGPDTQYF
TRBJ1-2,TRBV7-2,CASSREGAAVGYTF
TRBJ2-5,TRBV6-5,CASSYSGTRQETQYF
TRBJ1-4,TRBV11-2,CASSLRGTGFTTNEKLFF
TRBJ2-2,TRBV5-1,CASSLWGRTGELFF
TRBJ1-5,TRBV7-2,CASSSEGSNQPQHF
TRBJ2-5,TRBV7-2,CASSIQGAAETQYF
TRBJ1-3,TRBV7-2,CASSLIGGRGNTIYF
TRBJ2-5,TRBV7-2,CASSPVETGVETQYF
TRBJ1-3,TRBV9,CASSAGTTFSGNTIYF
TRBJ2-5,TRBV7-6,CASSLELETQYF
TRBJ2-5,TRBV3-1,CASSKWDNKAETQYF
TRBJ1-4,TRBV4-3,CASSQGRGATNEKLFF
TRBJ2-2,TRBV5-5,CASSLLAANTGELFF
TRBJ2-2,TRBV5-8,CASPDRGYTGELFF
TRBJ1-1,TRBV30,CAWSRQGNTEAFF
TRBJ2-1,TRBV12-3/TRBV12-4,CASSIMQSGSYNEQFF
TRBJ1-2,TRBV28,CASSLWTRTLNYGYTF
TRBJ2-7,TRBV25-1,CASSESTYEQYF
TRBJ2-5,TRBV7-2,CASSLIGNEWETQYF
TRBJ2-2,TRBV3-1,CASTRNGASNTGELFF
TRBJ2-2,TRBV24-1,CATSDLRQGNTGELFF
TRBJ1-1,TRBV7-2,CASSLQAGAMNTEAFF
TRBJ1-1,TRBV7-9,CASRGGRQLNTEAFF
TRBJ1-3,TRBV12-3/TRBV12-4,CASSLIIPTSGNTIYF
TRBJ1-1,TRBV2,CASSGALLTEAFF
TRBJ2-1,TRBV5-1,CASSLRLVGYNEQFF
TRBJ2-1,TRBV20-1,CRVTSGSYNEQFF
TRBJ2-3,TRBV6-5,CACSYYRGHGTDTQYF
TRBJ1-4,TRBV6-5,CASSRFPGGQSEKLFF
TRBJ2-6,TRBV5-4,CASTRGGSSGANVLTF
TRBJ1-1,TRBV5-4,CASRLDNTEAFF
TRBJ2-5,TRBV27,CASRQGLAGAGRGTQYF
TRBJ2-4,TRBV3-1,CASSQDWYRVNAKNIQYF
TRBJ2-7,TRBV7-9,CASSLAAGVYEQYF
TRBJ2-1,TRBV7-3,CASSLSPSSEQFF
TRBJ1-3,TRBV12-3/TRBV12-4,CASRDLTLGGNTIYF
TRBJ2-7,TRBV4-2,CASSQGMRGLGEQYF
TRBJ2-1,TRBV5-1,CASSSPLYLRTGGPYNEQFF
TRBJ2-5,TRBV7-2,CASSLRGGAEETQYF
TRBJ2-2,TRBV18,CASSARQLGELFF
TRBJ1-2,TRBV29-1,CSVDGNGYTF
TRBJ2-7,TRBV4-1,CASSQEGTVSEQYF
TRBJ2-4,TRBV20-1,CSALGLAGGQNIQYF
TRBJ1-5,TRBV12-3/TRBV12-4,CASSFRRINQPQHF
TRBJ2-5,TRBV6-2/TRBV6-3,CASIDWAGGIQETQYF
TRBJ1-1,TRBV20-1,CSARDRRSGGDTEAFF
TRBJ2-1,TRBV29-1,CSVSRWGGNEQFF
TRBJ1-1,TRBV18,CASSGQENTEAFF
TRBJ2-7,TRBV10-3,CAISESYQTYEQYF
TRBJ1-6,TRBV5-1,CASSLGGRDSPLHF
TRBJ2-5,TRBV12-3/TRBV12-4,CASSSRLRRGALQETQYF
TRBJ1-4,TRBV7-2,CASSLDRHNEKLFF
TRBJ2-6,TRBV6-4,CASRVSPGANVLTF
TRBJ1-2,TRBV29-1,CSVEGTGGGDGYTF
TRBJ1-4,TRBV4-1,CASSHDRVNEKLFF
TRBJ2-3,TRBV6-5,CASNLAGGPRGAQYF
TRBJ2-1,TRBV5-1,CASSPAAGTGNNEQFF
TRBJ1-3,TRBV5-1,CASSSGAGLGNTIYF
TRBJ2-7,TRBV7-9,CASSFSLRAGWSYEQYF